Listed below are T cell receptor beta chains from one sample, sequenced in a study of chemoradiotherapy in HPV16-positive cancers. The repertoire was sequenced with immunoSEQ multiplex PCR; TCRdb's copy has only in-frame clones and lacks some. The table includes tens of thousands of clones, around 90% detected once. Source: blood, taken from a patient who underwent chemoradiotherapy. The receptors come from a human donor with HPV-associated anogenital cancer. Both conserved end residues are part of each CDR3. A D gene is named only where the DNA matches it firmly. Some rows mark clone size as missing; the rest say once, few, many or name a class of expanded clone.

>-|-|TRBV7-2|TRBJ2-5
CASSQLVGETQYF
TGTGCCAGCAGCCAACTAGTAGGAGAGACCCAGTACTTC
>-|-|TRBV6-6|TRBJ1-2
CASSYGKATNYGYTF
TGTGCCAGCAGTTACGGGAAGGCGACTAACTATGGCTACACCTTC
>few|-|TRBV5-6|TRBJ1-6
CASSLDNSGSPLHF
TGTGCCAGCAGCTTGGACAACTCTGGGTCACCCCTCCACTTT
>few|-|TRBV11-3|TRBJ2-7
CASSLDGSYEQYF
TGTGCCAGCAGCTTAGACGGCTCCTACGAGCAGTACTTC
>-|-|TRBV2|TRBJ2-3
CASVVAISTDTQYF
TGTGCCAGTGTTGTGGCCATAAGCACAGATACGCAGTATTTT
>-|-|TRBV12-1|TRBJ1-3
CASSPGTGGSSGNTIYF
TGTGCCAGCAGCCCTGGGACAGGGGGTTCCTCTGGAAACACCATATATTTT
>few|TRBD1|TRBV16|TRBJ1-2
CASSQLRDRETANYGYTF
TGTGCCAGCAGCCAACTCCGGGACAGGGAAACGGCTAACTATGGCTACACCTTC
>-|-|TRBV21-1|TRBJ2-2
CASSKALLETGELFF
TGTGCCAGCAGCAAAGCGCTCTTAGAGACCGGGGAGCTGTTTTTT
>-|-|TRBV7-2|TRBJ2-5
CASSPEGETQYF
TGTGCCAGCAGCCCAGAGGGGGAGACCCAGTACTTC
>-|-|TRBV10-3|TRBJ2-5
CAISAADRQETQYF
TGTGCCATCAGTGCGGCGGACCGTCAAGAGACCCAGTACTTC
>-|-|TRBV5-5|TRBJ2-5
CASSFRRDPLETQYF
TGTGCCAGCAGCTTTCGCCGGGACCCTCTAGAGACCCAGTACTTC
>-|-|TRBV25-1|TRBJ2-7
CASSESAYEQYF
TGTGCCAGCAGTGAATCCGCCTACGAGCAGTACTTC
>few|TRBD1|TRBV11-2|TRBJ1-2
CASDSTIADRGYGYTF
TGTGCCAGCGACTCAACCATCGCCGACAGGGGTTATGGCTACACCTTC
>once|TRBD1|TRBV5-6|TRBJ1-2
CASSSEPGQGPRGGYTF
TGTGCCAGCAGTTCCGAACCGGGACAGGGGCCTCGGGGTGGCTACACCTTC
>-|TRBD1|TRBV6-1|TRBJ2-3
CASSGQATTDTQYF
TGTGCCAGCAGCGGACAGGCAACCACAGATACGCAGTATTTT
>-|-|TRBV19|TRBJ2-6
CASSIYSSVAGANVLTF
TGTGCCAGTAGTATTTACAGCTCAGTAGCTGGGGCCAACGTCCTGACTTTC
>-|TRBD2|TRBV6-5|TRBJ2-3
CASEREGHTDTQYF
TGTGCCAGTGAGCGGGAGGGCCACACAGATACGCAGTATTTT
>-|-|TRBV30|TRBJ2-3
CAWSVRTPGGTQYF
TGTGCCTGGAGTGTACGGACTCCTGGGGGTACGCAGTATTTT
>-|TRBD2|TRBV14|TRBJ2-5
CASSQAGLAKETQYF
TGTGCCAGCAGCCAAGCGGGACTAGCTAAAGAGACCCAGTACTTC
>-|TRBD2|TRBV7-2|TRBJ2-3
CASSFLAGSTDTQYF
TGTGCCAGCAGCTTCCTAGCGGGGAGCACAGATACGCAGTATTTT
>-|TRBD1|TRBV5-1|TRBJ2-7
CASSPRRGTGAYEEQYF
TGCGCCAGCAGCCCCAGGCGAGGGACAGGGGCCTACGAGGAGCAGTACTTC
>once|-|TRBV6-5|TRBJ2-3
CASSPRISTDTQYF
TGTGCCAGCAGCCCCCGGATTAGCACAGATACGCAGTATTTT
>-|-|TRBV18|TRBJ1-3
CASSSSISGNTIYF
TGTGCCAGCTCAAGTAGCATCTCTGGAAACACCATATATTTT
>-|TRBD1|TRBV7-6|TRBJ2-7
CASSYGTGRYEQYF
TGTGCCAGCAGCTATGGGACAGGTCGCTACGAGCAGTACTTC